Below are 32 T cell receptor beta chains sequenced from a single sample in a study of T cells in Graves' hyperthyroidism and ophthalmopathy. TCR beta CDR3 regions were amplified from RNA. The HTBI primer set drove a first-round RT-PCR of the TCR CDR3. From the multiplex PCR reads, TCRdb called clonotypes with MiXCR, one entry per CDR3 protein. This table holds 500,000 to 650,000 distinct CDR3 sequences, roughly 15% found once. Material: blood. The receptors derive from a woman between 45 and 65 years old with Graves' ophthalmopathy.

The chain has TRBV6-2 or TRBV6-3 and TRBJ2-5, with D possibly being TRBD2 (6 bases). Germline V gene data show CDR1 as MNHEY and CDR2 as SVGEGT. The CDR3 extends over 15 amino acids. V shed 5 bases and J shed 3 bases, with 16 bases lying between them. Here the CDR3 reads CASSHLVAVKETQYF. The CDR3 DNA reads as TGTGCCAGCAGTCACTTGGTAGCGGTTAAAGAGACCCAGTACTTC.

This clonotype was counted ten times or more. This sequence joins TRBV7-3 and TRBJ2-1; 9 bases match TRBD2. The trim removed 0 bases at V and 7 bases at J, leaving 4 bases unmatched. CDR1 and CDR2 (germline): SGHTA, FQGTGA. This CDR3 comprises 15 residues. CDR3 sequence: CASSLTGGRANEQFF. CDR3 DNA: TGTGCCAGCAGCTTAACGGGCGGGAGGGCTAATGAGCAGTTCTTC. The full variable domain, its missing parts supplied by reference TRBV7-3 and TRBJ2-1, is GAGVSQTPSNKVTEKGKYVELRCDPISGHTALYWYRQSLGQGPEFLIYFQGTGAADDSGLPNDRFFAVRPEGSVSTLKIQRTERGDSAVYLCASSLTGGRANEQFFGPGTRLTVL.

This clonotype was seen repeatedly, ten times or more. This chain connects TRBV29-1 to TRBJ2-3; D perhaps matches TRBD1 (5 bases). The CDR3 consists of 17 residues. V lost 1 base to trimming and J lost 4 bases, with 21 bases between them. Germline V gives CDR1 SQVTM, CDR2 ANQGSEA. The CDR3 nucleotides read TGCAGCGTTGAAGTCCAGGATCAGGGCAGGCCAGCAGATACGCAGTATTTT. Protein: CSVEVQDQGRPADTQYF.

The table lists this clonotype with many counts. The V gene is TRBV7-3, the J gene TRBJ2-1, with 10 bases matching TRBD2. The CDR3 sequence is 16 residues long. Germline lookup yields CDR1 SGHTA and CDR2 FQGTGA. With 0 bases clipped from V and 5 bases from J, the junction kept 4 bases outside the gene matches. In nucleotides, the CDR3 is TGTGCCAGCAGCTTAACCCCTAGCGGGGGTAACAATGAGCAGTTCTTC. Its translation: CASSLTPSGGNNEQFF.

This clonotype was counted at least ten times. Here the CDR3 DNA reads TGTGCCAGCAGCAACGGTCCGGGTGACATTCAGTACTTC. Protein: CASSNGPGDIQYF. The chain combines TRBV7-2 with TRBJ2-4; D is unclear. CDR1 is SGHTA and CDR2 is FQGNSA in the germline V gene. V shed 5 bases and J shed 8 bases, with 13 bases lying between them. The length of the CDR3 is 13 residues.

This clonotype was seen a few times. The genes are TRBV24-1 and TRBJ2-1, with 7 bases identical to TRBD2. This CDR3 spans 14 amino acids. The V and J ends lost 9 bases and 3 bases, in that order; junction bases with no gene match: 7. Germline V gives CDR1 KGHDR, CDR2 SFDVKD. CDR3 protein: CATQEASGYNEQFF. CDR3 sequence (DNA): TGTGCCACCCAAGAGGCTAGCGGCTACAATGAGCAGTTCTTC.

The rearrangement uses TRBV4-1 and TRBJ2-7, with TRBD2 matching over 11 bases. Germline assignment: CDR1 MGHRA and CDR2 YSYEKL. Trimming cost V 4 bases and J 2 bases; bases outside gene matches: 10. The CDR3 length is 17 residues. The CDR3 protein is CASSLTGLAGSTYEQYF. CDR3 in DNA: TGCGCCAGCAGCCTAACAGGACTAGCGGGTTCCACCTACGAGCAGTACTTC.

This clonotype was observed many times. The CDR3 loop is CASSQELPRLAATYEQYF. Written as DNA, the CDR3 is TGTGCCAGCAGCCAAGAACTGCCTCGGCTAGCGGCTACCTACGAGCAGTACTTC. This chain links TRBV4-2 with TRBJ2-7, with 7 bases identical to TRBD2. The V gene's germline CDR1 is LGHNA and CDR2 YNFKEQ. This CDR3 comprises 18 residues. The V and J ends lost 0 bases and 2 bases, in that order; junction bases with no gene match: 13.

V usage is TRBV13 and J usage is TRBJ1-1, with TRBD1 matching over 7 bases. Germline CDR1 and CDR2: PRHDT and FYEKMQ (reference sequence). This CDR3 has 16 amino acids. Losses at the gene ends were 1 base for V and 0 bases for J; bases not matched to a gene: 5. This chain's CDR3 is CASSLVKGAMNTEAFF. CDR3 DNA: TGTGCCAGCAGCTTAGTTAAGGGGGCAATGAACACTGAAGCTTTCTTT.

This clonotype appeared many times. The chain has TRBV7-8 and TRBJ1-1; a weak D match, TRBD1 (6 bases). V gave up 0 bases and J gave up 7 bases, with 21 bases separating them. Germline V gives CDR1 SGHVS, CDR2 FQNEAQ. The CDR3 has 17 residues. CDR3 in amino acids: CASSLAKTGPVPLEAFF. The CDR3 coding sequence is TGTGCCAGCAGCTTAGCTAAGACAGGTCCCGTCCCCCTTGAAGCTTTCTTT.

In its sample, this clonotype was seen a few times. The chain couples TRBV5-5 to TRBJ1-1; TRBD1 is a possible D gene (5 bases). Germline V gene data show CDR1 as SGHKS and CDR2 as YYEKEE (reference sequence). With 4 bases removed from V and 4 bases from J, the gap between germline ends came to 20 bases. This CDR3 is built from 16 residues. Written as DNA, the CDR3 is TGTGCCAGCAGCCCTACCCCTGGCAGGGAGTCCACTGAAGCTTTCTTT. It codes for CASSPTPGRESTEAFF.

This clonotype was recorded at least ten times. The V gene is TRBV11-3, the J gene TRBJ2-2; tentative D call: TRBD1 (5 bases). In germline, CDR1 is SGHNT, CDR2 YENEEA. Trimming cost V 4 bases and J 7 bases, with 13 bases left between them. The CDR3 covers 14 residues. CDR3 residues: CASSSRVAYGELFF. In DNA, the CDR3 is TGTGCCAGCAGCTCCAGGGTAGCCTACGGGGAGCTGTTTTTT.

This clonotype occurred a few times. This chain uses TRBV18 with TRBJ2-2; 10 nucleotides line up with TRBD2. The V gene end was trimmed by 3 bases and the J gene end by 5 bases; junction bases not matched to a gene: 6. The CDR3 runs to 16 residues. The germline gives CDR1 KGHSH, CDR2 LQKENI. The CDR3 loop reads CASSPWLAGETGELFF. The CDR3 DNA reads TGTGCCAGCTCACCGTGGCTAGCGGGAGAAACCGGGGAGCTGTTTTTT.

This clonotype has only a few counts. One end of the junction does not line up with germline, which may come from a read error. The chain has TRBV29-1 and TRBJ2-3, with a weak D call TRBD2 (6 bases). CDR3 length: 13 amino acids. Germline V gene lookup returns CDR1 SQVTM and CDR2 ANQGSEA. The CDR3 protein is CSVDGRGTDTRYF. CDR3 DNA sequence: TGCAGCGTTGACGGGAGAGGCACAGATACGCGGTATTTT.

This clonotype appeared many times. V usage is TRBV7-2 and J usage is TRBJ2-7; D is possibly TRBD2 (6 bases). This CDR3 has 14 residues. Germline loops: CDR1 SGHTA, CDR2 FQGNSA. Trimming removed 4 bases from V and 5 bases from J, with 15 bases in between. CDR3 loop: CASSYGSFSDEQYF. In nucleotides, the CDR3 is TGTGCCAGCAGCTACGGGAGTTTTAGCGACGAGCAGTACTTC.

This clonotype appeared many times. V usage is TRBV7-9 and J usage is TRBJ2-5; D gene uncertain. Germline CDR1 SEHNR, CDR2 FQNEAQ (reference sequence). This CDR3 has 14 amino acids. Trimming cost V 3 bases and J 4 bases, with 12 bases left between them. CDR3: CASSLSALPETQYF. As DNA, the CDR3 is TGTGCCAGCAGCTTGTCAGCCCTCCCAGAGACCCAGTACTTC.

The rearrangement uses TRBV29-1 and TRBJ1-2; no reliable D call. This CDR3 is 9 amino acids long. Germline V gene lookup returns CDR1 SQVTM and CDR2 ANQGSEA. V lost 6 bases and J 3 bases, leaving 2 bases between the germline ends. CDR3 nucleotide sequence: TGCAGCGTCGACTATGGCTACACCTTC. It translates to CSVDYGYTF. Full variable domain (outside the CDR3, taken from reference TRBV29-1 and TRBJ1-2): SAVISQKPSRDICQRGTSLTIQCQVDSQVTMMFWYRQQPGQSLTLIATANQGSEATYESGFVIDKFPISRPNLTFSTLTVSNMSPEDSSIYLCSVDYGYTFGSGTRLTVV.

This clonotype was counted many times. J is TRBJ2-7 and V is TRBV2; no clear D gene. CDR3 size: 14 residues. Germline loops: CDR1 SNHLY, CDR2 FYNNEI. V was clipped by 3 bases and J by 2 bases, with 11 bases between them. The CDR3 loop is CASSDSGGTYEQYF. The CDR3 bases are TGTGCCAGCAGTGATTCAGGCGGAACCTACGAGCAGTACTTC.

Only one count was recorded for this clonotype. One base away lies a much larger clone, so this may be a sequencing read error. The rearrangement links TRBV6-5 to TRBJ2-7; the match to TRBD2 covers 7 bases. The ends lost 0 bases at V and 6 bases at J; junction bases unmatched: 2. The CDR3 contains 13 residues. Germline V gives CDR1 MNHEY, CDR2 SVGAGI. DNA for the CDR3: TGTGCCAGCAGTTACTCCTTAGCGGGCGAGCAGTACTTC. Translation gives CASSYSLAGEQYF.

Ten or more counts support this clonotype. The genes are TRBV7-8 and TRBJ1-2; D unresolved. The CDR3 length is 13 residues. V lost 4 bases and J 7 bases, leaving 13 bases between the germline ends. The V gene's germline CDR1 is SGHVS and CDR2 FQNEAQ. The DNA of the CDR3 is TGTGCCAGCAGCTCTACCTCTACATCTGGCTACACCTTC. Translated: CASSSTSTSGYTF.

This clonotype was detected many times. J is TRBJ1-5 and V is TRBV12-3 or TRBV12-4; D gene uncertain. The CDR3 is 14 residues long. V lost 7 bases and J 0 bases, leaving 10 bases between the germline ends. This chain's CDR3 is CASTEPPSNQPQHF. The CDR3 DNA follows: TGTGCCAGCACCGAGCCCCCTAGCAATCAGCCCCAGCATTTT.

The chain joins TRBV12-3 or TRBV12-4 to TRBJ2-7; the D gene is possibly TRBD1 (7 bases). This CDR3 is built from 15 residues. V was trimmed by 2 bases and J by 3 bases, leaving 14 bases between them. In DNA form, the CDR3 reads TGTGCCAGCAGTTTAAGGACAGGAGGGGGCTACGAGCAGTACTTC. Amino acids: CASSLRTGGGYEQYF.

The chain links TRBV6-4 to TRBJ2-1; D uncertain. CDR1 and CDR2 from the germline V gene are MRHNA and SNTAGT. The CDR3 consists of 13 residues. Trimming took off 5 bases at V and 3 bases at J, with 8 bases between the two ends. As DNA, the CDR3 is TGTGCCAGCAGTTCCGAGAACTACAATGAGCAGTTCTTC. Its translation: CASSSENYNEQFF.

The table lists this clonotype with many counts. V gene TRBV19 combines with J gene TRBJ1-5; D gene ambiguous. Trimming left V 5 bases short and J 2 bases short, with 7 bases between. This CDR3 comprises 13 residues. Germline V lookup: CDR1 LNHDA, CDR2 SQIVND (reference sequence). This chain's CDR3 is CASSGWGNQPQHF. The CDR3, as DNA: TGTGCCAGTAGTGGTTGGGGCAATCAGCCCCAGCATTTT. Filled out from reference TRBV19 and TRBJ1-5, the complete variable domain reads DGGITQSPKYLFRKEGQNVTLSCEQNLNHDAMYWYRQDPGQGLRLIYYSQIVNDFQKGDIAEGYSVSREKKESFPLTVTSAQKNPTAFYLCASSGWGNQPQHFGDGTRLSIL.

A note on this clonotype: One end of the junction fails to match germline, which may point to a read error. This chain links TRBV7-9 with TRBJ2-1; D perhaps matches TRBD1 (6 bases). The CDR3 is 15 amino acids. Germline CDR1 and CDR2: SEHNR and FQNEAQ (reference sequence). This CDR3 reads CASRLDRYLADEQFF. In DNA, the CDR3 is TGTGCCAGCAGATTAGACAGGTATCTGGCGGATGAGCAGTTCTTC.

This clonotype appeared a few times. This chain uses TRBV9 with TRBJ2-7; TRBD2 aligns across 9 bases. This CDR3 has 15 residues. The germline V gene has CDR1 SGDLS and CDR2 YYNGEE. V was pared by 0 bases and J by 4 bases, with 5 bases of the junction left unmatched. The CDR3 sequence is CASSVGFSGRYEQYF. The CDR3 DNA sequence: TGTGCCAGCAGCGTAGGTTTTAGCGGGAGATACGAGCAGTACTTC.

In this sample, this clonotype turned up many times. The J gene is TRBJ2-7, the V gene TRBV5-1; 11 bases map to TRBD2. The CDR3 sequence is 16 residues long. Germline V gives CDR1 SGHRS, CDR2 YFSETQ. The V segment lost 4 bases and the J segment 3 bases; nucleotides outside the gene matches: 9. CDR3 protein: CASSRKTSGELYEQYF. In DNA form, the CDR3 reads TGCGCCAGCAGCCGCAAGACTAGCGGGGAACTCTACGAGCAGTACTTC.

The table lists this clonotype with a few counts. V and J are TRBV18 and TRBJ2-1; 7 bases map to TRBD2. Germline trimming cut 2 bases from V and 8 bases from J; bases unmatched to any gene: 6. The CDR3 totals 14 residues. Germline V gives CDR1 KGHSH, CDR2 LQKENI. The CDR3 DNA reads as TGTGCCAGCTCACCATCGCGGGAGAGCCATGAGCAGTTCTTC. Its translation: CASSPSRESHEQFF.

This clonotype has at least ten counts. The CDR3 reads CSATGQGNTEAFF. The CDR3 coding sequence is TGCAGTGCTACTGGACAGGGGAACACTGAAGCTTTCTTT. The genes are TRBV20-1 and TRBJ1-1, with 8 bases that match TRBD1. This CDR3 is 13 amino acids long. The germline V gene encodes CDR1 DFQATT and CDR2 SNEGSKA (reference sequence). Unmatched junction bases numbered 2, after V lost 4 bases and J lost 1 base.

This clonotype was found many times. CDR3 in DNA: TGTGCCAGCTCACCAAGGCGGGGATATAGCAATCAGCCCCAGCATTTT. This sequence encodes CASSPRRGYSNQPQHF. The chain is built from TRBV18 and TRBJ1-5, with D unclear. V was cut by 2 bases and J by 0 bases, with 11 bases left in between. Germline V lookup: CDR1 KGHSH, CDR2 LQKENI. This CDR3 has 16 amino acids.

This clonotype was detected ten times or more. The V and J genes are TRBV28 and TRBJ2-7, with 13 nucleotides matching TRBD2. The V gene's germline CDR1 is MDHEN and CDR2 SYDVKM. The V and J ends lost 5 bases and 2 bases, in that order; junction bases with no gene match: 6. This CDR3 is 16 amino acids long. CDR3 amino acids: CASSQGTSGKAYEQYF. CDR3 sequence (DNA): TGTGCCAGCAGTCAAGGGACTAGCGGGAAAGCCTACGAGCAGTACTTC.

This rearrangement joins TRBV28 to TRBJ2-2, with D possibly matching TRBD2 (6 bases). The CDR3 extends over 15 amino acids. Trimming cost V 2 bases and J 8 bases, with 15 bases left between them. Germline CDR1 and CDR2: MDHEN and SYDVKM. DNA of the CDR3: TGTGCCAGCAGTTTACAGTGGACGGGAGCAGGGGAGCTGTTTTTT. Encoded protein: CASSLQWTGAGELFF.